Below, 8 T cell receptor beta chains from the same sample are listed, as sequenced in a study of early T cells in non-severe SARS-CoV-2 infection. TCRdb fed the 5' RACE reads into MiXCR, producing one record per CDR3 protein. This sample has 95,000 to 100,000 distinct CDR3 sequences; about 13% occur once, and the top ten carry around 2.5%. The sequencing input was whole blood. The source of these receptors is an adult who was a healthcare worker with PCR-confirmed SARS-CoV-2 infection or an uninfected control (not recorded which).

Written as DNA, the CDR3 is TGTGCCAGCAGCTACAGGGGCTCTGGAAACACCATATATTTT. Protein product: CASSYRGSGNTIYF. This chain joins TRBV5-4 and TRBJ1-3, with TRBD1 identical over 7 bases. The junction had 0 bases not matched to a gene; V was cut back by 3 bases and J by 0 bases. CDR1 is SGHNT, CDR2 YYREEE, per germline (reference sequence). CDR3 size: 14 residues.

The table lists this clonotype with many counts. This chain uses TRBV12-3 or TRBV12-4 with TRBJ1-1, with a possible D match to TRBD1 (6 bases). Trimming removed 3 bases from V and 11 bases from J, with 13 bases in between. The CDR3 consists of 12 residues. CDR3 protein: CASSLGPQGAFF. CDR3 nucleotide sequence: TGTGCCAGCAGTTTGGGTCCGCAGGGGGCTTTCTTT.

The V and J genes are TRBV5-5 and TRBJ1-1, with TRBD1 identical over 8 bases. The CDR3 runs 16 residues. V lost 3 bases, J lost 0 bases, and 7 bases stayed unmatched. Germline CDR1 is SGHKS and CDR2 is YYEKEE (reference sequence). CDR3 bases: TGTGCCAGCAGCTCCCATTCAGGGGGCTTGAACACTGAAGCTTTCTTT. It is translated as CASSSHSGGLNTEAFF.

This clonotype was detected only a few times. The chain is built from TRBV7-9 and TRBJ2-3, with D unclear. The CDR3 spans 13 residues. Germline V gene lookup returns CDR1 SEHNR and CDR2 FQNEAQ (reference sequence). V lost 4 bases to trimming and J lost 6 bases, with 11 bases between them. Here the CDR3 DNA reads TGTGCCAGCAGCTACGAGGCCCCCGATACGCAGTATTTT. Its translation is CASSYEAPDTQYF.

The sample holds a few counts of this clonotype. The chain employs TRBV6-4 and TRBJ2-1; D is undetermined. V gave up 3 bases and J gave up 10 bases, with 10 bases separating them. Germline CDR1 is MRHNA and CDR2 is SNTAGT. The CDR3 totals 12 residues. The CDR3 DNA follows: TGTGCCAGCAGTGAGGGTGACGGCGAGCAGTTCTTC. This sequence encodes CASSEGDGEQFF.

In its sample, this clonotype was seen many times. This chain links TRBV6-1 with TRBJ1-5; maybe TRBD1 (5 bases). Per the germline V gene, CDR1 is MNHNS and CDR2 is SASEGT. The CDR3 runs to 15 residues. V shed 1 base and J shed 7 bases, with 14 bases lying between them. In DNA, the CDR3 is TGTGCCAGCAGTGAAGGCCGGGGCCGGGTACAGCCCCAGCATTTT. It codes for CASSEGRGRVQPQHF.

In its sample, this clonotype was seen many times. This chain joins TRBV9 and TRBJ2-7, with a possible D match to TRBD1 (6 bases). The V end was cut by 3 bases, the J end by 3 bases, with 13 bases between. The germline CDR1 and CDR2 sequences are SGDLS and YYNGEE. This CDR3 region has 14 residues. This chain's CDR3 is CASSAGHTLYEQYF. DNA for the CDR3: TGTGCCAGCAGCGCGGGACATACGCTCTACGAGCAGTACTTC.

CDR3 protein: CASSSAGTAAYEQYF. The CDR3 region has the DNA TGTGCCAGCAGCTCGGCCGGGACAGCAGCCTACGAGCAGTACTTC. The chain combines TRBV6-5 with TRBJ2-7, with 7 bases fitting TRBD1. The CDR3 loop spans 15 amino acids. In germline, CDR1 is MNHEY, CDR2 SVGAGI. V trimming: 6 bases; J trimming: 2 bases; junction bases outside the gene matches: 10.